This T cell receptor beta chain appears in the sequencing data of a study of blood T cell repertoires in COVID-19. Study-level background: Sources were T cells, B-cell-depleted T cells, or PBMCs; the material itself was cDNA or gDNA.

Method: immunoSEQ multiplex PCR; TCRdb's copy keeps in-frame clones and lacks some. The top ten hold about 2.1% of the sample, which has about 400,000 clones, approximately 86% seen once. The participants were between about 18 and 90 years old and came from under 25 US areas. This CDR3 contains 11 residues. CDR1 is SEHNR and CDR2 is FQNEAQ in the germline V gene (reference sequence). The V gene lost 2 bases and the J gene lost 13 bases, with 11 bases spanning the gap. Material: PBMCs or T cells enriched from blood (not recorded which). The rearrangement links TRBV7-9 to TRBJ1-2; the D gene is possibly TRBD1 (6 bases). The origin of this receptor is a woman aged 40 to 50 with acute COVID-19. The CDR3 nucleotides are TGTGCCAGCAGCTTATGGCAGGGGAGCACCTTC. This gives the protein CASSLWQGSTF.